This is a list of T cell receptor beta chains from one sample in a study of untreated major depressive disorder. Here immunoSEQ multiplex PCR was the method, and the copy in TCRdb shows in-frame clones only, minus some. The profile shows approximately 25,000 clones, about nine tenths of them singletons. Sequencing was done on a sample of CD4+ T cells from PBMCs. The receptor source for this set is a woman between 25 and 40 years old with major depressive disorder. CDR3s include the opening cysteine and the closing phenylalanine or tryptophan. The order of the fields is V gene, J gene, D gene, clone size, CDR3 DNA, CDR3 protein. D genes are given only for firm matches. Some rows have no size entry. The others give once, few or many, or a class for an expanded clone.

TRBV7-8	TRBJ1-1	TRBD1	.	TGTGCCAGCAGCCGGAGCAGGGGGATGAACACTGAAGCTTTCTTT	CASSRSRGMNTEAFF
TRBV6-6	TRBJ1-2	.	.	TGTGCCAGCAGCAATAAGCAGGCGTCTGGCTACACCTTC	CASSNKQASGYTF
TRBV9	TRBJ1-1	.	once	TGTGCCAGCAGCTCTGGGATGAACACTGAAGCTTTCTTT	CASSSGMNTEAFF
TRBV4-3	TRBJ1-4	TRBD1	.	TGCGCCAGCAGCCAAGATCGGGGGACAGGGGGTAATGAAAAACTGTTTTTT	CASSQDRGTGGNEKLFF
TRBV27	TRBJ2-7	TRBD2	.	TGTGCCAGCAGTTCCTCAGGACTAGCGGGACGGTTTGAGCAGTACTTC	CASSSSGLAGRFEQYF
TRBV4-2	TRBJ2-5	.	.	TGTGCCAGCAGCCAATTAGCAGGGGCGGGGGTTGGGGAGACCCAGTACTTC	CASSQLAGAGVGETQYF
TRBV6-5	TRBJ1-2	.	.	TGTGCCAGCACCGGACTGCCTAACTATGGCTACACCTTC	CASTGLPNYGYTF
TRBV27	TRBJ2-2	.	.	TGTGCCAGCAGTTTAAGTAGTACTAACACCGGGGAGCTGTTTTTT	CASSLSSTNTGELFF
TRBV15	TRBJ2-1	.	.	TGTGCCACCAGCAGCATGGTAGTTGACAATGAGCAGTTCTTC	CATSSMVVDNEQFF
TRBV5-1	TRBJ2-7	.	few	TGCGCCAGCAGCTTTAACCCCACATACGAGCAGTACTTC	CASSFNPTYEQYF
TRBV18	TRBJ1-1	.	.	TGTGCCAGCTCACCACCTTCCCGGGGGAACACTGAAGCTTTCTTT	CASSPPSRGNTEAFF
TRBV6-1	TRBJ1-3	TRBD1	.	TGTGCCACGGGGGGACAGCCGAACTCTGGAAACACCATATATTTT	CATGGQPNSGNTIYF
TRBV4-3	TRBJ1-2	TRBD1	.	TGCGCCAGCAGCCAAGGGGGAGGGACAGCTAACTATGGCTACACCTTC	CASSQGGGTANYGYTF
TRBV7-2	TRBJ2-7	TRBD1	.	TGTGCCAGCAGCTTAGCCAGGGGGCAATACGAGCAGTACTTC	CASSLARGQYEQYF
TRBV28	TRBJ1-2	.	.	TGTGCCAGCAGTTTATTGGCTTCTAACTATGGCTACACCTTC	CASSLLASNYGYTF
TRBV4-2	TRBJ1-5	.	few	TGTGCCAGCAGCCAAGACTCCGGCAGCAATCAGCCCCAGCATTTT	CASSQDSGSNQPQHF
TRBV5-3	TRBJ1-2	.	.	TGTGCCAGAAGCTCCGAGACAGCTTGTAACTATGGCTACACCTTC	CARSSETACNYGYTF
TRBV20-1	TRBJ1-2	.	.	TGCAGTGCTAGCTTATATGGCTACACCTTC	CSASLYGYTF
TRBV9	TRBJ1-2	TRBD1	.	TGTGCCAGCAGCGCCGGGACAGTCACCTATGGCTACACCTTC	CASSAGTVTYGYTF
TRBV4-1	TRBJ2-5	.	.	TGCGCCAGCAGCCTAACCGGGGGTGAGACCCAGTACTTC	CASSLTGGETQYF
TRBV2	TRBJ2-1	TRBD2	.	TGTGCCAGCAGTGAAACTAGCGGGAGGGATGAGCAGTTCTTC	CASSETSGRDEQFF
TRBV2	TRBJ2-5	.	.	TGTGCCAGCAGTGGGGAAGGGTTGGAGACCCAGTACTTC	CASSGEGLETQYF
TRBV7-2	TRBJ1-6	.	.	TGTGCCAGCACCCAGAGGGGTAGCAATTCACCCCTCCACTTT	CASTQRGSNSPLHF
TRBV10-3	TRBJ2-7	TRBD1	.	TGTGCCACCGAGAGGGACAGGTCTTCCTACGAGCAGTACTTC	CATERDRSSYEQYF
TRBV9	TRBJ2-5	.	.	TGTGCCAGCAGCCCCTCCTGGGGGAACCGCTACCAAGAGACCCAGTACTTC	CASSPSWGNRYQETQYF
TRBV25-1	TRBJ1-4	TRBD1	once	TGTGCCAGCAGTGGGACAGGCAAAGCTAATGAAAAACTGTTTTTT	CASSGTGKANEKLFF
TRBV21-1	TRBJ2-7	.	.	TGTGCCAGCAGCTCCACAGGGTCTAGCGAGCAGTACTTC	CASSSTGSSEQYF
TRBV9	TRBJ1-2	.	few	TGTGCCAGCAGCGGGGCAGGGGTCAACTATGGCTACACCTTC	CASSGAGVNYGYTF
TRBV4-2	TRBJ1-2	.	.	TGTGCCAGCAGCCAAGATCGCAGGGTTGCCTATGGCTACACCTTC	CASSQDRRVAYGYTF
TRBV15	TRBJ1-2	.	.	TGTGCCACCAGCAGAGATGTGGGGCAGGGGCTCTATGGCTACACCTTC	CATSRDVGQGLYGYTF
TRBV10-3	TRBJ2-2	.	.	TGTGCCACCTTCGGGGGGCTCGACACCGGGGAGCTGTTTTTT	CATFGGLDTGELFF
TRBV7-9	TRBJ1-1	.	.	TGTGCCAGCAGCCAACTATCCGGGGGTGAAGCTTTCTTT	CASSQLSGGEAFF
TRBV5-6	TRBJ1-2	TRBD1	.	TGTGCCAGCAGCACCGACAGGGATCGGTGGCTTGGCTACACCTTC	CASSTDRDRWLGYTF
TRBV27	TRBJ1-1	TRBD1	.	TGTGCCAGCAGTTTAAGACCCGGGACAGGCGCTGAAGCTTTCTTT	CASSLRPGTGAEAFF
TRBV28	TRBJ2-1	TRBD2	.	TGTGCCAGCATTGCGGGAGCGGGGTACAATGAGCAGTTCTTC	CASIAGAGYNEQFF
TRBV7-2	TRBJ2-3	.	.	TGTGCCAGCAGCTTAGCTGGGGCTCCAGATACGCAGTATTTT	CASSLAGAPDTQYF